This TCR beta chain was observed in a study of CD8 T cells in ankylosing spondylitis. This clonotype was observed many times. Its target is not known. The V gene end was trimmed by 6 bases and the J gene end by 5 bases; junction bases not matched to a gene: 10. The CDR3 is 14 residues long. Germline CDR1 and CDR2: DFQATT and SNEGSKA (reference sequence). Findings of the study overall: As for the disease-linked clones, they showed a CD8+ phenotype and occurred at relatively low frequencies in peripheral blood. Several highly homologous variants formed a TCR beta motif that appeared characteristic of ankylosing spondylitis blood.

TCRdb called the 5' RACE reads again in MiXCR, with one record for every CDR3 protein. The sample has under 400,000 distinct CDR3 sequences, around a tenth seen once; the top ten hold roughly 9.2%. What was sequenced was blood, either unsorted or a sorted T cell fraction (not recorded which). The chain uses TRBV20-1 and TRBJ1-2; 9 nucleotides line up with TRBD1. The source of this sequence is a female donor with ankylosing spondylitis or in good health (not recorded which). CDR3 protein: CSALNRGLSYGYTF. The CDR3 DNA reads TGCAGTGCCCTAAACAGGGGGCTAAGTTATGGCTACACCTTC.